What follows are 15 T cell receptor beta chains derived from one specimen sequenced in a study of blood T cells in healthy people across ages. A J-beta primer mix and a sample-barcoded 5' primer were used in a second PCR of about 6 to 12 cycles. Using its own MiXCR run on the 5' RACE reads, TCRdb lists one record per CDR3 protein. The top ten hold around 7.7% of the sample, which has about 1,500,000 distinct CDR3 sequences, 28% seen once. The sample comprised blood. The origin of the receptors is a woman in her 30s in good health.

This clonotype was recorded a few times. The rearrangement joins TRBV6-4 to TRBJ1-2; 11 bases are a match to TRBD1. Germline trimming cut 6 bases from V and 6 bases from J; bases unmatched to any gene: 3. Germline V lookup: CDR1 MRHNA, CDR2 SNTAGT. The CDR3 covers 13 residues. The CDR3 protein is CASREGQGDGYTF. The CDR3 DNA reads as TGTGCCAGCAGAGAGGGACAGGGGGATGGCTACACCTTC.

The rearrangement joins TRBV5-1 to TRBJ2-2; TRBD2 aligns across 9 bases. The CDR3 consists of 14 residues. The germline CDR1 and CDR2 sequences are SGHRS and YFSETQ. The ends lost 5 bases at V and 8 bases at J; junction bases unmatched: 7. The CDR3 sequence: CASRTGTSSGELFF. The CDR3 nucleotides are TGCGCCAGCAGAACCGGGACTAGCTCGGGGGAGCTGTTTTTT.

This clonotype was detected once. The chain couples TRBV7-9 to TRBJ2-6; 8 bases agree with TRBD2. The CDR3 extends over 17 amino acids. Germline CDR1 and CDR2: SEHNR and FQNEAQ (reference sequence). V shed 5 bases and J 0 bases; nucleotides not matched to a gene: 6. The CDR3 region has the DNA TGTGCCAGCAGCCGGGGGGGGATTCGCTCTGGGGCCAACGTCCTGACTTTC. Translated: CASSRGGIRSGANVLTF.

This rearrangement joins TRBV6-6 to TRBJ2-4; D is possibly TRBD2 (5 bases). Germline CDR1 and CDR2: MNHNY and SVGAGI (reference sequence). The germline V and J ends were trimmed by 7 bases and 7 bases, with 14 bases remaining between them. This CDR3 region has 13 residues. For the CDR3, the DNA is TGTGCCAGCACCGGAAGTAGCGATAACATTCAGTACTTC. This translates into CASTGSSDNIQYF.

This clonotype was recorded a few times. The chain uses TRBV4-1 and TRBJ2-5; tentative D call: TRBD1 (6 bases). V dropped 1 base and J dropped 5 bases, with 14 bases sitting between them. Looked up from germline, CDR1 is MGHRA and CDR2 is YSYEKL. The CDR3 spans 15 residues. The CDR3 DNA is TGCGCCAGCAGCCAAGGTGCAGGGGTAGGCGAGACCCAGTACTTC. Its protein is CASSQGAGVGETQYF.

This clonotype has more than one count but fewer than ten. V usage is TRBV6-5 and J usage is TRBJ2-1, with 12 bases lining up with TRBD2. The CDR3 contains 15 residues. Germline lookup yields CDR1 MNHEY and CDR2 SVGAGI. V lost 5 bases and J lost 8; bases outside the gene matches: 7. The CDR3 bases are TGTGCCAGCAGTCCCTCTACTAGCGGGAGGCATGAGCAGTTCTTC. Amino acid sequence: CASSPSTSGRHEQFF.

The chain couples TRBV29-1 to TRBJ1-2; D may be TRBD1 (5 bases). Per the germline V gene, CDR1 is SQVTM and CDR2 is ANQGSEA. There are 15 residues in the CDR3. V lost 0 bases and J lost 6, with 17 bases in between. Here the CDR3 DNA reads TGCAGCGTTGAAGATCTAGGGGCAAGATCGGATGGCTACACCTTC. Encoded protein: CSVEDLGARSDGYTF.

This clonotype has more than one count but fewer than ten. The V call is TRBV7-9, the J call TRBJ2-5; 7 bases are shared with TRBD2. Germline CDR1 SEHNR, CDR2 FQNEAQ (reference sequence). This CDR3 has 15 residues. V lost 2 bases to trimming and J lost 5 bases; unmatched junction nucleotides: 8. DNA of the CDR3: TGTGCCAGCAGCTTAAATGCGGGAGAGGGGGAGACCCAGTACTTC. It yields the protein CASSLNAGEGETQYF.

The rearrangement joins TRBV13 to TRBJ2-5; no definite D call. The CDR3 consists of 15 residues. The V end was cut by 2 bases, the J end by 0 bases, with 10 bases between. Looked up from germline, CDR1 is PRHDT and CDR2 is FYEKMQ (reference sequence). The CDR3 coding sequence is TGTGCCAGCAGCTTACGCAAATTAAACCAAGAGACCCAGTACTTC. Translation: CASSLRKLNQETQYF.

A remark on this clonotype: A read error may be the cause here, since a much bigger clone is one base away. The CDR3 DNA reads as TGCGTCAGCAGCCGTACGGGGGGCCCACTCGAGCAGTACTTC. It encodes CVSSRTGGPLEQYF. This chain links TRBV5-1 with TRBJ2-5; TRBD2 might be the D (7 bases). TRBJ2-7 matches the DNA end more closely, so the J call is doubtful. The CDR3 runs to 14 residues. Germline V gene sequence: CDR1 SGHRS, CDR2 YFSETQ.

The chain joins TRBV5-5 to TRBJ2-6, with 10 bases identical to TRBD2. The trim removed 3 bases at V and 1 base at J, leaving 4 bases unmatched. The CDR3 is made up of 17 amino acids. Germline CDR1 reads SGHKS; CDR2 reads YYEKEE (reference sequence). The CDR3 here is CASSWSGGASGANVLTF. CDR3 DNA sequence: TGTGCCAGCAGCTGGAGCGGGGGGGCTTCTGGGGCCAACGTCCTGACTTTC.

The chain has TRBV7-9 and TRBJ2-1, with 9 bases identical to TRBD2. The V gene's germline CDR1 is SEHNR and CDR2 FQNEAQ (reference sequence). The trim removed 4 bases at V and 1 base at J, leaving 5 bases unmatched. The CDR3 loop spans 16 amino acids. DNA of the CDR3: TGTGCCAGCAGCTCCCAGCGGGGGGAATCCTACAATGAGCAGTTCTTC. It encodes CASSSQRGESYNEQFF.

In its sample, this clonotype was seen many times. The DNA of the CDR3 is TGTGCCAGCTCACCAGGCGATACTTCCTACGAGCAGTACTTC. Its translation: CASSPGDTSYEQYF. The chain is built from TRBV18 and TRBJ2-7; no definite D call. The germline gives CDR1 KGHSH, CDR2 LQKENI. This CDR3 is built from 14 residues. V lost 2 bases to trimming and J lost 1 base, with 9 bases between them.

The chain links TRBV20-1 to TRBJ2-1; 9 bases align to TRBD2. Germline CDR1 and CDR2: DFQATT and SNEGSKA (reference sequence). This CDR3 contains 15 residues. Trimming removed 3 bases from V and 2 bases from J; junction bases left unmatched: 5. CDR3 DNA sequence: TGCAGTGCTAGCGAAGGACTAGCGACCTACAATGAGCAGTTCTTC. It yields the protein CSASEGLATYNEQFF.

This clonotype was seen only a few times. The J gene is TRBJ2-4, the V gene TRBV20-1; 11 positions match TRBD2. Gene TRBJ2-7 matches the end of the DNA better, so the J call may be wrong. CDR1 and CDR2 from the germline V gene are DFQATT and SNEGSKA (reference sequence). CDR3 length equals 15 residues. As DNA, the CDR3 is TGCAGTGCTAGCCATGAGGCTAGCGGGAGGTACGAGCAGTACTTC. It is translated as CSASHEASGRYEQYF.